This TCR beta chain was found in a study of Ad26.COV2.S vaccination and SARS-CoV-2 variants. Study-level background: It was the COV1001 Ad26.COV2.S trial arm that included the donor.

Assay used: immunoSEQ multiplex PCR; TCRdb lists only in-frame clones, some missing. Of around 400,000 clones listed, roughly four fifths are singletons. CDR1 and CDR2 from the germline V gene are KGHSH and LQKENI. V lost 3 bases, J lost 4 bases, and 7 bases lay in between. The CDR3 is 13 amino acids. The treatment was: roughly 18 received Ad26.COV2.S at low or high dose, single or two shots; 5 received placebo; per-sample allocation not given. Sampling was done on day 63 after the first vaccine or placebo injection. Wuhan-strain SARS-CoV-2 spike was expressed by the Ad26 vector that made up the vaccine.

This TCR derives from a person between 18 and 60 years old who received the Ad26.COV2.S COVID-19 vaccine or a placebo. The chain carries TRBV18 and TRBJ1-5, with a tentative D call TRBD1 (5 bases). The sample in question was peripheral blood, obtained in a trial of Ad26.COV2.S vaccine versus placebo. The CDR3 loop reads CASSPRQNQPQHF. Written as DNA, the CDR3 is TGTGCCAGCTCACCCCGACAGAATCAGCCCCAGCATTTT.